This TCR beta chain was sequenced during a study of blood T cell repertoires in COVID-19. Trimming pared 5 bases from V and 1 base from J, leaving 10 bases between. Germline CDR1 reads MDHEN; CDR2 reads SYDVKM. CDR3 length: 14 amino acids. Some clones are missing from TCRdb's copy, which holds only in-frame ones; the method was immunoSEQ multiplex PCR. The sample shows a few hundred thousand clones, about 80% of them seen only once. The sequence was collected from a woman aged 55 to 70 with acute or convalescent COVID-19. The gene calls are TRBV28 and TRBJ2-3; weak D call: TRBD1 (6 bases). Sequences were obtained from peripheral blood. The DNA for the CDR3 is TGTGCCAGCAGTCCTTCAGGGGGCACAGATACGCAGTATTTT. It codes for CASSPSGGTDTQYF.